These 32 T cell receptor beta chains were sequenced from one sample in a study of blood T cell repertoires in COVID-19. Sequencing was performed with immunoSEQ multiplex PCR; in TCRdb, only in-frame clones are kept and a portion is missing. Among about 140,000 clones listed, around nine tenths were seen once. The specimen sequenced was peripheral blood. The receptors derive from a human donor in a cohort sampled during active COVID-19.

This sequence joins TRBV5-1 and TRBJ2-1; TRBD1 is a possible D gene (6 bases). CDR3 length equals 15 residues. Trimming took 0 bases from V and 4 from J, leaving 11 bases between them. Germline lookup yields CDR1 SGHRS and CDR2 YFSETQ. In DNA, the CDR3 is TGCGCCAGCAGCTTGGCAGGGGAGAGGTACAATGAGCAGTTCTTC. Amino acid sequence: CASSLAGERYNEQFF.

CDR3 residues: CASSLQDRFGEAFF. CDR3 coding DNA: TGCGCCAGCAGCTTACAGGACAGATTTGGGGAAGCTTTCTTT. The rearrangement links TRBV5-1 to TRBJ1-1, with a tentative D call TRBD1 (6 bases). This CDR3 region has 14 residues. Germline CDR1 is SGHRS and CDR2 is YFSETQ. Trimming took 2 bases from V and 8 from J, leaving 16 bases between them.

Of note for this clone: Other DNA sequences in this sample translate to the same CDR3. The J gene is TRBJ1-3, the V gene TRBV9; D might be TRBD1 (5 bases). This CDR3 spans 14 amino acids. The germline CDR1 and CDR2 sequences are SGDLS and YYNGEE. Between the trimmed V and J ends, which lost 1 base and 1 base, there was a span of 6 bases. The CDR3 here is CASSVRGSGNTIYF. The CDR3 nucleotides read TGTGCCAGCAGCGTAAGGGGATCTGGAAACACCATATATTTT.

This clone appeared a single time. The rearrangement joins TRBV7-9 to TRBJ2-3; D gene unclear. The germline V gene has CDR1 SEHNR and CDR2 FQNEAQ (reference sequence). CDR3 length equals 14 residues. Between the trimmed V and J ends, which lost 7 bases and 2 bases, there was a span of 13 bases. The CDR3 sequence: CASTLPYATDTQYF. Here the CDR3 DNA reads TGTGCCAGCACCCTACCCTACGCCACAGATACGCAGTATTTT.

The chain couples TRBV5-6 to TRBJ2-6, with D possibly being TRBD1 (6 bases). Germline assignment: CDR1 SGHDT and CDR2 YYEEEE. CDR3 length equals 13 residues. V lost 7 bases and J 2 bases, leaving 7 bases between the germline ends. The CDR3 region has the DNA TGTGCCAGCGGGACAACTGGGGCCAACGTCCTGACTTTC. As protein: CASGTTGANVLTF.

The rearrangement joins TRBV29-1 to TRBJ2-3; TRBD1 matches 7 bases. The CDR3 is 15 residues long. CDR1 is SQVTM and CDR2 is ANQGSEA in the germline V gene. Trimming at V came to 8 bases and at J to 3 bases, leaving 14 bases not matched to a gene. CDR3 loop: CSSRQGTLSTDTQYF. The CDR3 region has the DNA TGCAGCTCCAGACAGGGAACCCTATCAACAGATACGCAGTATTTT.

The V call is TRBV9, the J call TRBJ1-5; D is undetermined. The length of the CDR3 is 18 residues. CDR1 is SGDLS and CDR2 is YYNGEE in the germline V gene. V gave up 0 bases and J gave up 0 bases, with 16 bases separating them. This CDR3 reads CASSVATKRPVSNQPQHF. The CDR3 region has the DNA TGTGCCAGCAGCGTAGCTACGAAGAGGCCGGTTAGCAATCAGCCCCAGCATTTT.

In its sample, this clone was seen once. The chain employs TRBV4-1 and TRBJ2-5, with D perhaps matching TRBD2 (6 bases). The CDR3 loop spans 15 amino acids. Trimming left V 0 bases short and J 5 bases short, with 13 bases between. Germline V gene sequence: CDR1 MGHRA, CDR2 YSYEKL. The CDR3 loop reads CASSQERLEGETQYF. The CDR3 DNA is TGCGCCAGCAGCCAAGAGAGGCTGGAGGGGGAGACCCAGTACTTC.

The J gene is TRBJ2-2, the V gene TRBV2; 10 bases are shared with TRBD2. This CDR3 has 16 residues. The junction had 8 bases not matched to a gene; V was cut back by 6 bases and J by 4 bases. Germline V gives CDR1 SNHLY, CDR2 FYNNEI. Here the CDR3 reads CASSLSGGHVTGELFF. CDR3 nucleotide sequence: TGTGCCAGCAGCCTTAGCGGGGGGCATGTCACCGGGGAGCTGTTTTTT.

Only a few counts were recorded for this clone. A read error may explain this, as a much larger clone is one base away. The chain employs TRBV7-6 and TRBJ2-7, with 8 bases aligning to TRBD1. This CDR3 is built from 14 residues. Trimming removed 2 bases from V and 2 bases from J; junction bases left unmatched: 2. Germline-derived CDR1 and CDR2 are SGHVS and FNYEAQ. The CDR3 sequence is CASSLQGAAYEQYF. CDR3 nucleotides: TGTGCCAGCAGCTTACAGGGGGCCGCCTACGAGCAGTACTTC.

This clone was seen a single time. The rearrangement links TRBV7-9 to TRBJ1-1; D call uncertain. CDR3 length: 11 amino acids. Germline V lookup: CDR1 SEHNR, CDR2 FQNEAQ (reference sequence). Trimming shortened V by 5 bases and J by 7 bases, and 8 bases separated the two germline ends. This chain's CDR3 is CASSQRGEAFF. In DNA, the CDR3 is TGTGCCAGCAGCCAGCGGGGTGAAGCTTTCTTT.

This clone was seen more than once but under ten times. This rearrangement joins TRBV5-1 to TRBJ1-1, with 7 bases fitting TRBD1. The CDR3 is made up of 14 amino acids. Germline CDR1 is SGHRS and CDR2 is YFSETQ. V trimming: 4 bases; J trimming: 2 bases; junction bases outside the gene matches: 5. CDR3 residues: CASSIRDSNTEAFF. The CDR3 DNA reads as TGCGCCAGCAGCATCCGGGACAGCAACACTGAAGCTTTCTTT.

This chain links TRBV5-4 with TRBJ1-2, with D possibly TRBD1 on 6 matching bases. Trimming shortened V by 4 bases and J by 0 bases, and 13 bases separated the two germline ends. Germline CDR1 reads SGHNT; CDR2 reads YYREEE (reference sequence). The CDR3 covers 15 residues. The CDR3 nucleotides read TGTGCCAGCAGCACCTGGACAGACGCTAACTATGGCTACACCTTC. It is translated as CASSTWTDANYGYTF.

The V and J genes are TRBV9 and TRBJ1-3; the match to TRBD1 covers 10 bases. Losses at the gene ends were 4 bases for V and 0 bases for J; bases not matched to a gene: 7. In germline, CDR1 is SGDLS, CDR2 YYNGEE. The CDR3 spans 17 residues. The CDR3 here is CASSSGTGVHSGNTIYF. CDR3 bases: TGTGCCAGCAGCTCTGGGACAGGGGTCCACTCTGGAAACACCATATATTTT.

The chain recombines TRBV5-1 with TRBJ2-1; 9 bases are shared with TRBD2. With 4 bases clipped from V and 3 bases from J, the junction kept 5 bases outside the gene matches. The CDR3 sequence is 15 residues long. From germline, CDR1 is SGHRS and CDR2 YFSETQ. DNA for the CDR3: TGCGCCAGCAGCCCGACTAGCGGTTTCTACAATGAGCAGTTCTTC. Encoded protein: CASSPTSGFYNEQFF.

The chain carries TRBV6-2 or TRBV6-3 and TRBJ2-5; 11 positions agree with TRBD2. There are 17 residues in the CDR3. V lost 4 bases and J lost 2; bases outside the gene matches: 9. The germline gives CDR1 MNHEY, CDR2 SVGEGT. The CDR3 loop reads CASSSRLAGTSQETQYF. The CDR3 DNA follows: TGTGCCAGCAGTTCGCGACTAGCGGGGACCTCGCAAGAGACCCAGTACTTC.

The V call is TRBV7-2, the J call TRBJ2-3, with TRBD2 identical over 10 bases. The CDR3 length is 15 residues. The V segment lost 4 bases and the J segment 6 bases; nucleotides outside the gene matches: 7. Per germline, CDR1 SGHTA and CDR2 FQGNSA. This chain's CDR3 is CASSYSGGAADTQYF. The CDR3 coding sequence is TGTGCCAGCAGCTACAGCGGGGGGGCCGCTGATACGCAGTATTTT. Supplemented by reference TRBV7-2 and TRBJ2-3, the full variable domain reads GAGVSQSPSNKVTEKGKDVELRCDPISGHTALYWYRQSLGQGLEFLIYFQGNSAPDKSGLPSDRFSAERTGGSVSTLTIQRTQQEDSAVYLCASSYSGGAADTQYFGPGTRLTVL.

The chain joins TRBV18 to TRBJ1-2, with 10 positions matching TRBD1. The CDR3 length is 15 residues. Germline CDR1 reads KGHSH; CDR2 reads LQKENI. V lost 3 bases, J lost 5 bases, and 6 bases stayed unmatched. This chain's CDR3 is CASSPGTGEVYGYTF. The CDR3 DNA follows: TGTGCCAGCTCACCCGGGACAGGGGAAGTATATGGCTACACCTTC.

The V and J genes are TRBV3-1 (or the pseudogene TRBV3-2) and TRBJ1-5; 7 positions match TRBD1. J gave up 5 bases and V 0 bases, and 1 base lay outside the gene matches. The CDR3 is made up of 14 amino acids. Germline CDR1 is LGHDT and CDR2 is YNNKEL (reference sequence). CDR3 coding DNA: TGTGCCAGCAGCCAAGACAGGGGGGATCAGCCCCAGCATTTT. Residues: CASSQDRGDQPQHF.

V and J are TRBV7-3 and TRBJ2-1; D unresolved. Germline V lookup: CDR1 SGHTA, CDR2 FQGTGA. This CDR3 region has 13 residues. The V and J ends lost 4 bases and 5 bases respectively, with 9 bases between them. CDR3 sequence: CASSSNRDNEQFF. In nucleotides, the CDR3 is TGTGCCAGCAGCTCCAACAGAGACAATGAGCAGTTCTTC.

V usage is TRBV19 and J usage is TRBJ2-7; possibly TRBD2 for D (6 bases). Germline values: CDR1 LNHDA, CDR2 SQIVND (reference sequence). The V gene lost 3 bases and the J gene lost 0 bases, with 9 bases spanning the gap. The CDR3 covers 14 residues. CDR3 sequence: CASSMTGSSYEQYF. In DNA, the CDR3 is TGTGCCAGTAGTATGACCGGGAGCTCCTACGAGCAGTACTTC.

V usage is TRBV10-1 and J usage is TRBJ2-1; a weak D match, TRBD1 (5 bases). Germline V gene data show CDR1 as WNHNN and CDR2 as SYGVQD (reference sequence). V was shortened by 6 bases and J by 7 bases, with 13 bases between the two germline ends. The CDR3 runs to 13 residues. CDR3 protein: CASSNRPRNEQFF. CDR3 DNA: TGCGCCAGCAGCAACAGGCCACGAAATGAGCAGTTCTTC.

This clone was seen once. CDR3 nucleotide sequence: TGTGCCAGCAGCCCCCTTAGGGGAGGAGACACTGAAGCTTTCTTT. This translates into CASSPLRGGDTEAFF. The genes are TRBV3-1 (or the pseudogene TRBV3-2) and TRBJ1-1, with D possibly being TRBD1 (5 bases). V was cut by 4 bases and J by 3 bases, with 15 bases left in between. Germline assignment: CDR1 LGHDT and CDR2 YNNKEL (reference sequence). The CDR3 totals 15 residues.

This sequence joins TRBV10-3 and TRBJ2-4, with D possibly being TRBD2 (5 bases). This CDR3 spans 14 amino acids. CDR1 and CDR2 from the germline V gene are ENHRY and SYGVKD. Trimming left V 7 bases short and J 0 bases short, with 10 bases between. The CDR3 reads CAITEDLAKNIQYF. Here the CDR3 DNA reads TGTGCCATCACGGAGGATCTAGCCAAAAACATTCAGTACTTC.

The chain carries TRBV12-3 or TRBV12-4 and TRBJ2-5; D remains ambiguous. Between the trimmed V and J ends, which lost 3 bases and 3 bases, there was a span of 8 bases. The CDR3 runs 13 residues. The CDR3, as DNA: TGTGCCAGCAGTTTTTTTACAGAAGAGACCCAGTACTTC. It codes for CASSFFTEETQYF.

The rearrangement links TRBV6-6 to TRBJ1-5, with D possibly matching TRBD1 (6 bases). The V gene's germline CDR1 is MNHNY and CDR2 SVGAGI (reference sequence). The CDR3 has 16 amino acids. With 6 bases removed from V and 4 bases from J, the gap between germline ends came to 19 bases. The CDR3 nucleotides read TGTGCCAGCAGCAACAACGGGGGAGGGGGAAATCAGCCCCAGCATTTT. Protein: CASSNNGGGGNQPQHF.

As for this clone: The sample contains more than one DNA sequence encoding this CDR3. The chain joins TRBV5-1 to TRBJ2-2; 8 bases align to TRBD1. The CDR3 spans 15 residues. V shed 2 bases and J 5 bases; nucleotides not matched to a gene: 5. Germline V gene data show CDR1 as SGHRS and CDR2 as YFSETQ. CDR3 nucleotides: TGCGCCAGCAGCTTAGGACAGGGTGGTACCGGGGAGCTGTTTTTT. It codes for CASSLGQGGTGELFF.

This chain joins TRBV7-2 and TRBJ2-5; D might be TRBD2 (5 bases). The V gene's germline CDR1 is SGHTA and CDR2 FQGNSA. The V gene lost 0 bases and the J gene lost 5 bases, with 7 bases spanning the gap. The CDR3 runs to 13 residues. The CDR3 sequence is CASSLATGETQYF. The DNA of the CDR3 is TGTGCCAGCAGCTTAGCAACGGGGGAGACCCAGTACTTC.

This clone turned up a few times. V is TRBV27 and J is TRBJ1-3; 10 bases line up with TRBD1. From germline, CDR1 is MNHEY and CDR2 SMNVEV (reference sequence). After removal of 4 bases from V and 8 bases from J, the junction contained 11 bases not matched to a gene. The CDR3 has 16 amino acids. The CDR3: CASSSTPGQGLDTIYF. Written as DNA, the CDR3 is TGTGCCAGCAGTTCGACACCGGGACAGGGGTTAGACACCATATATTTT.

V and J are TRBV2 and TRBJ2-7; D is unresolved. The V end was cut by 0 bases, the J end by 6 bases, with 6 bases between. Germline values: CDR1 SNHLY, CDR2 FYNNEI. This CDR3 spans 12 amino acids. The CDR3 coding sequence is TGTGCCAGCAGTGAAGCAGGCGGCGAGCAGTACTTC. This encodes CASSEAGGEQYF. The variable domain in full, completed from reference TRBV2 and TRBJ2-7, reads EPEVTQTPSHQVTQMGQEVILRCVPISNHLYFYWYRQILGQKVEFLVSFYNNEISEKSEIFDDQFSVERPDGSNFTLKIRSTKLEDSAMYFCASSEAGGEQYFGPGTRLTVT.

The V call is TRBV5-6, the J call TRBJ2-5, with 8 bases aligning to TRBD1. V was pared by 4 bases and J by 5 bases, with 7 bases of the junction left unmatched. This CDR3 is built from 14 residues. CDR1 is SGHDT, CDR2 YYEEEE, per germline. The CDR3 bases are TGTGCCAGCAGCCGGACAGGGATAGGGGAGACCCAGTACTTC. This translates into CASSRTGIGETQYF.

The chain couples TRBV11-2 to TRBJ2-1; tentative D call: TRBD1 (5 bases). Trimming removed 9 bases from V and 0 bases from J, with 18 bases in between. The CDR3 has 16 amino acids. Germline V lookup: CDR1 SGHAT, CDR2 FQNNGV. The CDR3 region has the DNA TGTGCCAGTCATGGGGCTCTTTCTATCTCCTACAATGAGCAGTTCTTC. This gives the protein CASHGALSISYNEQFF.